A single sample is the source of the 3 T cell receptor beta chains below, sequenced in a study of patients and donors after allogeneic stem cell transplantation. TCRdb passed the RT-PCR reads through MiXCR, listing each CDR3 protein once. Here the sample spans about 960,000 distinct CDR3 sequences, roughly 18% being singletons. The specimen was blood, either unsorted or a sorted T cell fraction (not recorded which). The source of these receptors is a human donor who was either an allogeneic HSCT recipient or a stem cell or donor lymphocyte infusion donor (not recorded which). It is not recorded whose cells these are; they may come from a transplant donor.

V and J are TRBV20-1 and TRBJ1-1, with no clear D. Germline CDR1 DFQATT, CDR2 SNEGSKA (reference sequence). V was shortened by 7 bases and J by 1 base, with 13 bases between the two germline ends. CDR3 length equals 13 residues. The CDR3 spells CSVGKGKNTEAFF. As DNA, the CDR3 is TGCAGTGTCGGGAAGGGAAAGAACACTGAAGCTTTCTTT.

The chain employs TRBV7-2 and TRBJ1-3; 7 bases line up with TRBD1. The CDR3 has 17 amino acids. V was clipped by 5 bases and J by 0 bases; unmatched bases: 10. Germline V gene lookup returns CDR1 SGHTA and CDR2 FQGNSA. The chain's CDR3 is CASSPRQGPSSGNTIYF. For the CDR3, the DNA is TGTGCCAGCAGCCCTAGACAGGGCCCTAGCTCTGGAAACACCATATATTTT.

This clonotype was seen at least ten times. The V and J genes are TRBV6-5 and TRBJ2-7; the D gene is possibly TRBD1 (6 bases). CDR3 length: 12 amino acids. With 6 bases removed from V and 5 bases from J, the gap between germline ends came to 11 bases. Germline V gives CDR1 MNHEY, CDR2 SVGAGI. CDR3 DNA sequence: TGTGCCAGCAGCCCCAGGGGACACGAGCAGTACTTC. Protein product: CASSPRGHEQYF.